The 27 T cell receptor beta chains below all came from one sample that was sequenced in a study of blood T cell repertoires in COVID-19. This table comes from immunoSEQ multiplex PCR, and its TCRdb copy is limited to in-frame clones, with some not included. The sample lists fewer than 85,000 clones, less than 95% occurring once. Source material: peripheral blood. The receptor set was obtained from a woman between 50 and 59 years old in a cohort sampled during active COVID-19.

The CDR3 is CASSSDTEAYGYTF. CDR3 bases: TGTGCCAGCAGCTCGGACACCGAAGCCTATGGCTACACCTTC. This sequence joins TRBV5-6 and TRBJ1-2, with a weak D call TRBD1 (5 bases). With 3 bases removed from V and 4 bases from J, the gap between germline ends came to 13 bases. CDR1 is SGHDT, CDR2 YYEEEE, per germline. CDR3 length: 14 residues.

This rearrangement joins TRBV5-5 to TRBJ2-1, with D possibly TRBD2 on 6 matching bases. The V gene's germline CDR1 is SGHKS and CDR2 YYEKEE (reference sequence). This CDR3 is built from 15 residues. Trimming left V 0 bases short and J 1 base short, with 8 bases between. This CDR3 reads CASSLDSGSYNEQFF. CDR3 DNA: TGTGCCAGCAGCTTGGACAGCGGGTCCTACAATGAGCAGTTCTTC.

The chain uses TRBV7-9 and TRBJ2-1; 9 bases line up with TRBD1. Per germline, CDR1 SEHNR and CDR2 FQNEAQ (reference sequence). The CDR3 totals 12 residues. J was trimmed by 13 bases and V by 2 bases; bases with no gene match: 3. The CDR3 DNA follows: TGTGCCAGCAGCTTAAAGGACAGGGGACAGTTCTTC. This codes for CASSLKDRGQFF.

This chain uses TRBV5-1 with TRBJ2-3; 7 bases map to TRBD2. The CDR3 is 14 residues long. V shed 4 bases, J shed 2 bases, and the junction held 4 bases outside the gene matches. Germline values: CDR1 SGHRS, CDR2 YFSETQ. The CDR3 sequence is CASSQSGITDTQYF. The CDR3 DNA is TGCGCCAGCAGCCAAAGCGGGATCACAGATACGCAGTATTTT.

This chain links TRBV5-1 with TRBJ2-3, with a weak D call TRBD2 (5 bases). CDR1 is SGHRS, CDR2 YFSETQ, per germline. Trimming took off 6 bases at V and 1 base at J, with 15 bases between the two ends. The CDR3 is made up of 15 amino acids. The CDR3 DNA reads as TGCGCCAGCAACCTCTTGGGTAGCGGCACAGATACGCAGTATTTT. Amino acid sequence: CASNLLGSGTDTQYF.

The chain carries TRBV7-3 and TRBJ2-2; the D is unclear. With 0 bases removed from V and 6 bases from J, the gap between germline ends came to 5 bases. There are 13 residues in the CDR3. Germline V gives CDR1 SGHTA, CDR2 FQGTGA. CDR3 loop: CASSLTSPGELFF. The CDR3, as DNA: TGTGCCAGCAGCTTAACTAGCCCCGGGGAGCTGTTTTTT.

CDR3 sequence reads: CASSLQGGLNYGYTF. CDR3 coding DNA: TGTGCCAGCAGTTTACAGGGGGGATTGAACTATGGCTACACCTTC. The chain carries TRBV28 and TRBJ1-2; TRBD1 matches at 7 bases. The junction had 5 bases not matched to a gene; V was cut back by 2 bases and J by 2 bases. The CDR3 extends over 15 amino acids. The germline CDR1 and CDR2 sequences are MDHEN and SYDVKM.

J is TRBJ2-2 and V is TRBV3-1 (or the pseudogene TRBV3-2), with D tentatively TRBD2 (6 bases). This CDR3 has 17 residues. The V and J ends lost 0 bases and 6 bases respectively, with 17 bases between them. The germline CDR1 and CDR2 sequences are LGHDT and YNNKEL (reference sequence). CDR3 amino acids: CASSQDWLTSFPGELFF. The CDR3 nucleotides are TGTGCCAGCAGCCAAGATTGGCTCACTAGCTTCCCCGGGGAGCTGTTTTTT.

The rearrangement joins TRBV11-2 to TRBJ2-7, with a weak D call TRBD2 (5 bases). The germline gives CDR1 SGHAT, CDR2 FQNNGV. CDR3 length: 13 residues. The V end was cut by 3 bases, the J end by 6 bases, with 12 bases between. CDR3 DNA sequence: TGTGCCAGCAGCTTGAGGCTCGAGGGCGAGCAGTACTTC. Encoded protein: CASSLRLEGEQYF.

The J gene is TRBJ2-6, the V gene TRBV2, with 7 bases fitting TRBD2. The CDR3 contains 13 residues. V trimming: 6 bases; J trimming: 9 bases; junction bases outside the gene matches: 5. In germline, CDR1 is SNHLY, CDR2 FYNNEI. CDR3 bases: TGTGCCAGCAGGGGGGGGACTCTCAACGTCCTGACTTTC. Its protein is CASRGGTLNVLTF.

The chain joins TRBV28 to TRBJ2-5; a weak D match, TRBD2 (6 bases). Germline CDR1 reads MDHEN; CDR2 reads SYDVKM. The V and J ends lost 5 bases and 3 bases respectively, with 16 bases between them. CDR3 size: 15 residues. CDR3 nucleotide sequence: TGTGCCAGCAGTGCCGGGGGACTGGAAGAAGAGACCCAGTACTTC. Translation: CASSAGGLEEETQYF. The variable domain in full, with the rest retrieved from reference TRBV28 and TRBJ2-5, is DVKVTQSSRYLVKRTGEKVFLECVQDMDHENMFWYRQDPGLGLRLIYFSYDVKMKEKGDIPEGYSVSREKKERFSLILESASTNQTSMYLCASSAGGLEEETQYFGPGTRLLVL.

V is TRBV6-6 and J is TRBJ2-2; TRBD1 aligns across 7 bases. The CDR3 loop spans 16 amino acids. Germline trimming cut 5 bases from V and 1 base from J; bases unmatched to any gene: 7. CDR1 is MNHNY, CDR2 SVGAGI, per germline (reference sequence). CDR3 loop: CASSRKGQQNTGELFF. CDR3 DNA: TGTGCCAGCAGTCGAAAGGGACAGCAGAACACCGGGGAGCTGTTTTTT.

This clone was recorded only once. This chain connects TRBV21-1 to TRBJ2-2; the D call in the table, TRBD2, was not verified against the DNA. TRBV21-1 is described as a pseudogene. The CDR3 has 17 residues. CDR3 in amino acids: CASSKDRTQTNTGELFF. In DNA, the CDR3 is TGTGCCAGCAGCAAAGATAGGACTCAAACGAACACCGGGGAGCTGTTTTTT.

This clone turned up a few times. The chain joins TRBV27 to TRBJ1-2; D is unclear. The CDR3 is 15 residues long. The germline V and J ends were trimmed by 1 base and 3 bases, with 12 bases remaining between them. Per germline, CDR1 MNHEY and CDR2 SMNVEV (reference sequence). In DNA form, the CDR3 reads TGTGCCAGCAGTTTATATGCTGTGGCTCACTATGGCTACACCTTC. This codes for CASSLYAVAHYGYTF.

This chain uses TRBV18 with TRBJ1-1; D call uncertain. This CDR3 comprises 13 residues. Trimming took off 2 bases at V and 5 bases at J, with 9 bases between the two ends. CDR1 is KGHSH, CDR2 LQKENI, per germline. The chain's CDR3 is CASSPDKETEAFF. The CDR3 region has the DNA TGTGCCAGCTCACCAGATAAAGAGACTGAAGCTTTCTTT.

The J gene is TRBJ2-7, the V gene TRBV28; 10 bases agree with TRBD2. After removal of 4 bases from V and 4 bases from J, the junction contained 7 bases not matched to a gene. The germline gives CDR1 MDHEN, CDR2 SYDVKM. The CDR3 totals 15 residues. The CDR3 loop reads CASSSPSGSWYEQYF. Written as DNA, the CDR3 is TGTGCCAGCAGTTCCCCTAGCGGGAGTTGGTACGAGCAGTACTTC.

The chain carries TRBV29-1 and TRBJ1-4, with 11 nucleotides matching TRBD1. Trimming removed 4 bases from V and 2 bases from J; junction bases left unmatched: 3. CDR1 and CDR2 from the germline V gene are SQVTM and ANQGSEA. The CDR3 is 15 amino acids. Here the CDR3 DNA reads TGCAGCGTTGGTGGGACAGGGGGGACTAATGAAAAACTGTTTTTT. This codes for CSVGGTGGTNEKLFF.

V gene TRBV29-1 combines with J gene TRBJ2-1; the match to TRBD1 covers 9 bases. The V gene's germline CDR1 is SQVTM and CDR2 ANQGSEA. The trim removed 6 bases at V and 6 bases at J, leaving 6 bases unmatched. The CDR3 runs 13 residues. The CDR3 spells CSVGTGRANEQFF. The CDR3, as DNA: TGCAGCGTGGGGACAGGGAGGGCCAATGAGCAGTTCTTC.

The chain carries TRBV5-8 and TRBJ1-3, with 9 bases fitting TRBD1. This CDR3 contains 17 residues. Trimming took 4 bases from V and 2 from J; bases not matched to a gene: 10. CDR1 SGHTS and CDR2 YDEGEE come from the germline V gene. Here the CDR3 reads CASSLGVQGAPGNTIYF. The CDR3 nucleotides read TGTGCCAGCAGCCTTGGCGTACAGGGGGCTCCTGGAAACACCATATATTTT.

The chain has TRBV25-1 and TRBJ2-1, with a weak D call TRBD2 (5 bases). Trimming took off 1 base at V and 3 bases at J, with 13 bases between the two ends. This CDR3 is 16 amino acids long. In germline, CDR1 is MGHDK, CDR2 SYGVNS. The CDR3 loop reads CASSELGRGNYNEQFF. CDR3 DNA: TGTGCCAGCAGTGAATTAGGGAGAGGGAACTACAATGAGCAGTTCTTC.

The chain carries TRBV12-5 and TRBJ2-7; 7 bases align to TRBD1. Germline-derived CDR1 and CDR2 are LGHNT and FRNRAP. This CDR3 has 16 amino acids. V lost 1 base, J lost 6 bases, and 12 bases stayed unmatched. This CDR3 reads CASGLAPDRAACEQYF. The CDR3 coding sequence is TGTGCTAGTGGTTTGGCTCCCGACAGGGCCGCGTGCGAGCAGTACTTC.

This chain connects TRBV5-8 to TRBJ1-6; unclear D gene. The ends were cut back, 5 bases at V and 0 bases at J, with 12 bases in the middle. The CDR3 spans 16 residues. Per the germline V gene, CDR1 is SGHTS and CDR2 is YDEGEE. The chain's CDR3 is CASSRTGSSYNSPLHF. The CDR3 DNA is TGTGCCAGCAGTCGGACGGGGAGCTCCTATAATTCACCCCTCCACTTT.

The chain carries TRBV24-1 and TRBJ2-2; TRBD1 is a possible D gene (5 bases). The CDR3 contains 15 residues. With 1 base removed from V and 6 bases from J, the gap between germline ends came to 11 bases. Germline values: CDR1 KGHDR, CDR2 SFDVKD. CDR3 sequence reads: CATSDLQAESGELFF. The CDR3 nucleotides are TGTGCCACCAGTGATTTACAGGCCGAGTCCGGGGAGCTGTTTTTT.

The chain uses TRBV28 and TRBJ1-5, with D possibly being TRBD1 (6 bases). The CDR3 is 12 residues long. V shed 7 bases and J shed 5 bases, with 9 bases lying between them. Germline V lookup: CDR1 MDHEN, CDR2 SYDVKM. The CDR3 nucleotides are TGTGCCAGCATTACAGGGCATCAGCCCCAGCATTTT. Protein: CASITGHQPQHF.

The rearrangement joins TRBV7-2 to TRBJ2-7; D gene unclear. This CDR3 region has 11 residues. V dropped 2 bases and J dropped 3 bases, with 2 bases sitting between them. CDR1 is SGHTA and CDR2 is FQGNSA in the germline V gene. Here the CDR3 reads CASSLYYEQYF. The CDR3, as DNA: TGTGCCAGCAGCTTATACTACGAGCAGTACTTC.

The chain's CDR3 is CSVGGLRLAGHGELFF. The CDR3, as DNA: TGCAGCGTGGGGGGGTTAAGACTAGCGGGCCACGGGGAGCTGTTTTTT. The chain is built from TRBV29-1 and TRBJ2-2; 10 bases match TRBD2. Germline loops: CDR1 SQVTM, CDR2 ANQGSEA. The junction had 14 bases not matched to a gene; V was cut back by 6 bases and J by 7 bases. This CDR3 has 16 residues.

The chain combines TRBV2 with TRBJ2-7; tentative D call: TRBD1 (6 bases). The V end was cut by 6 bases, the J end by 6 bases, with 18 bases between. Germline loops: CDR1 SNHLY, CDR2 FYNNEI. This CDR3 has 14 amino acids. The CDR3 DNA follows: TGTGCCAGCAGCGCGCAGGGGTGGAGTGGCGAGCAGTACTTC. It encodes CASSAQGWSGEQYF.